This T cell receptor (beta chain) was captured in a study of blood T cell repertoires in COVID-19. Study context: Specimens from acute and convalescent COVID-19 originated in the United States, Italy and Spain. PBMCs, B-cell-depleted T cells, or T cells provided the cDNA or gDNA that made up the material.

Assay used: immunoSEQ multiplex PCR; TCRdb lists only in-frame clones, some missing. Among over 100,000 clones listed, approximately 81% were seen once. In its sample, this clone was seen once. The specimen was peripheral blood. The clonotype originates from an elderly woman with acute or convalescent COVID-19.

As DNA, the CDR3 is TGTGCCAGCACCCTAGGGGGGGGGAACACTGAAGCTTTCTTT. This gives the protein CASTLGGGNTEAFF. The chain links TRBV3-1 (or the pseudogene TRBV3-2) to TRBJ1-1; possible D gene TRBD1, 6 bases. Trimming removed 7 bases from V and 1 base from J, with 13 bases in between. Germline V gene sequence: CDR1 LGHDT, CDR2 YNNKEL (reference sequence). The CDR3 is made up of 14 amino acids.